The rows below give T cell receptor beta chains drawn from one sample of a study of early T cells in non-severe SARS-CoV-2 infection. A single record per CDR3 protein comes from TCRdb applying MiXCR to the 5' RACE reads. The repertoire holds about 56,000 distinct CDR3 sequences, with roughly 15% as singletons. Sequencing was performed on whole blood, taken at baseline. Receptor source: an adult who was a healthcare worker with PCR-confirmed SARS-CoV-2 infection or an uninfected control (not recorded which). Both conserved end residues are part of each CDR3. A D gene is named only where the DNA matches it firmly. Clone sizes are given selectively: once, few, many, or a class where the clone is expanded.

DNA: TGTGCCAGCAGTACCGGGACTAGCGGAGTCGGCGCAGATACGCAGTATTTT
CDR3: CASSTGTSGVGADTQYF
size: .
J: TRBJ2-3
D: TRBD2
V: TRBV12-3/TRBV12-4

DNA: TGTGCCAGTAGTATCATGGGGGGAGCGGGACCGAACGAGCAGTACTTC
CDR3: CASSIMGGAGPNEQYF
size: many
J: TRBJ2-7
D: TRBD2
V: TRBV19

DNA: TGTGCCAGCAGCCCTACAGGGGTCGGCGGGGAGCTGTTTTTT
CDR3: CASSPTGVGGELFF
size: few
J: TRBJ2-2
D: TRBD1
V: TRBV7-6

DNA: TGTGCCAGCAGTTTATCGTCCGGCCGAGGGTCCTACAATGAGCAGTTCTTC
CDR3: CASSLSSGRGSYNEQFF
size: many
J: TRBJ2-1
D: .
V: TRBV27

DNA: TGTGCCAGCAGCTCATGGGGGGATCTTTCTCACAAAAACATTCAGTACTTC
CDR3: CASSSWGDLSHKNIQYF
size: .
J: TRBJ2-4
D: .
V: TRBV11-2

DNA: TGTGCCAGCAGCCCCCTGCTAGCGGGAGACTACAATGAGCAGTTCTTC
CDR3: CASSPLLAGDYNEQFF
size: .
J: TRBJ2-1
D: TRBD2
V: TRBV13

DNA: TGTGCCAGCAGTTACTCGAAGGGGTATGAGGGCGAGCAGTACTTC
CDR3: CASSYSKGYEGEQYF
size: few
J: TRBJ2-7
D: .
V: TRBV6-6

DNA: TGTGCCAGCAGTTACGGTTGGGAGGCCAATGAGCAGTTCTTC
CDR3: CASSYGWEANEQFF
size: .
J: TRBJ2-1
D: .
V: TRBV27

DNA: TGTGCCAGCAGCTTAAAACAGGTCCATGGCTACACCTTC
CDR3: CASSLKQVHGYTF
size: many
J: TRBJ1-2
D: .
V: TRBV13

DNA: TGTGCCAGCAGCCCCCGGGGGATTGGAAACACCATATATTTT
CDR3: CASSPRGIGNTIYF
size: .
J: TRBJ1-3
D: .
V: TRBV13

DNA: TGCAGCGTGACACAGGGCCCCTACGAGCAGTACTTC
CDR3: CSVTQGPYEQYF
size: few
J: TRBJ2-7
D: .
V: TRBV29-1

DNA: TGCGCCAGCAGCATGGCAAAGAACACTGAAGCTTTCTTT
CDR3: CASSMAKNTEAFF
size: .
J: TRBJ1-1
D: .
V: TRBV5-1

DNA: TGTGCCAGCTGGGAAGAGGGCTCCAGCTCCTATAATTCACCCCTCCACTTT
CDR3: CASWEEGSSSYNSPLHF
size: many
J: TRBJ1-6
D: .
V: TRBV27

DNA: TGCGCCAGCAGCCAAGGTATAGCCAAAAACATTCAGTACTTC
CDR3: CASSQGIAKNIQYF
size: .
J: TRBJ2-4
D: .
V: TRBV4-1

DNA: TGTGCCAGCAGTTCCCCCCGGCAGGGAGAAGGCTACACCTTC
CDR3: CASSSPRQGEGYTF
size: .
J: TRBJ1-2
D: .
V: TRBV6-5

DNA: TGTGCCAGCTCGAACGGACAGGGGGCAAAGAACACTGAAGCTTTCTTT
CDR3: CASSNGQGAKNTEAFF
size: .
J: TRBJ1-1
D: TRBD1
V: TRBV18

DNA: TGTGCCAGCAGGCCCGGGGGGAAGCACACTGAAGCTTTCTTT
CDR3: CASRPGGKHTEAFF
size: .
J: TRBJ1-1
D: .
V: TRBV12-3/TRBV12-4

DNA: TGTGCCAGTAGTATAGCGTCGGATACCAAATCGCCGAAGCAGTTCTTC
CDR3: CASSIASDTKSPKQFF
size: few
J: TRBJ2-1
D: .
V: TRBV19

DNA: TGTGCCAGCAGTGACACCGGGAACACCGGGGAGCTGTTTTTT
CDR3: CASSDTGNTGELFF
size: .
J: TRBJ2-2
D: .
V: TRBV6-5

DNA: TGTGCCAGCAGTTTGGGACAGGTCGGCGAAAAACTGTTTTTT
CDR3: CASSLGQVGEKLFF
size: few
J: TRBJ1-4
D: TRBD1
V: TRBV12-3/TRBV12-4

DNA: TGTGCCAGCAGTGGAGTATCAGAGCGGTATTCGGACGAGCAGTACTTC
CDR3: CASSGVSERYSDEQYF
size: many
J: TRBJ2-7
D: .
V: TRBV6-1

DNA: TGCAGTGCTAGGTCTACCGGGGAGCTGTTTTTT
CDR3: CSARSTGELFF
size: few
J: TRBJ2-2
D: .
V: TRBV20-1

DNA: TGCGCCAGCAGGTTACCCTTAGGATTGGAGACAAGACCGGGGACCGGGGAGCTGTTTTTT
CDR3: CASRLPLGLETRPGTGELFF
size: .
J: TRBJ2-2
D: .
V: TRBV5-1

DNA: TGTGCCAGCAGCTTCGGTTCCTACGAGCAGTACTTC
CDR3: CASSFGSYEQYF
size: many
J: TRBJ2-7
D: .
V: TRBV7-8

DNA: TGTGCCAGCAATAGCAGGGGTGGCGGCTACACCTTC
CDR3: CASNSRGGGYTF
size: few
J: TRBJ1-2
D: .
V: TRBV6-1

DNA: TGTGCCAGCAACAAAGTAGGGGCCCAAGAGACCCAGTACTTC
CDR3: CASNKVGAQETQYF
size: .
J: TRBJ2-5
D: .
V: TRBV7-8

DNA: TGTGCCAGCAGTCGAAAACACACCGGGGGACTAACCTTCACAGATACGCAGTATTTT
CDR3: CASSRKHTGGLTFTDTQYF
size: few
J: TRBJ2-3
D: TRBD2
V: TRBV14

DNA: TGTGCCAGCAGGGAAGGGCGTAGCAACTCCTACGAGCAGTACTTC
CDR3: CASREGRSNSYEQYF
size: many
J: TRBJ2-7
D: .
V: TRBV2

DNA: TGTGCTAGTGGTAGCCGACTCCAAGAGACCCAGTACTTC
CDR3: CASGSRLQETQYF
size: few
J: TRBJ2-5
D: .
V: TRBV12-5

DNA: TGTGCCAGCTCACGAGAAGTCCCGGGACAGGGAGATACGCAGTATTTT
CDR3: CASSREVPGQGDTQYF
size: few
J: TRBJ2-3
D: TRBD1
V: TRBV18

DNA: TGTGCTAGTGGTTCGATAATGCGTGGGAAGTATACGCAGTATTTT
CDR3: CASGSIMRGKYTQYF
size: .
J: TRBJ2-3
D: .
V: TRBV12-5

DNA: TGTGCCAGTAATCAAGGTCCTAATCAGCCCCAGCATTTT
CDR3: CASNQGPNQPQHF
size: .
J: TRBJ1-5
D: .
V: TRBV19

DNA: TGTGCCAGCAGCCAAGGTAGCGGTGCTAGCGGGGTGTTAAATACGCAGTATTTT
CDR3: CASSQGSGASGVLNTQYF
size: many
J: TRBJ2-3
D: TRBD2
V: TRBV3-1

DNA: TGTGCCAGCAGTGAAGGGATCCACAAGATTTACGAGCAGTACTTC
CDR3: CASSEGIHKIYEQYF
size: many
J: TRBJ2-7
D: .
V: TRBV6-1

DNA: TGTGCCAGCAGCTTATCCGAGGGGGGGCAGTTCTTC
CDR3: CASSLSEGGQFF
size: few
J: TRBJ2-1
D: .
V: TRBV13

DNA: TGTGCCAGCGCCAACGGGGAGGTGTTTAGCGAGCAGTACTTC
CDR3: CASANGEVFSEQYF
size: many
J: TRBJ2-7
D: .
V: TRBV28

DNA: TGTGCCAGCAAGGCGGGGGGCTACTACGAGCAGTACTTC
CDR3: CASKAGGYYEQYF
size: .
J: TRBJ2-7
D: TRBD2
V: TRBV28

DNA: TGCAGTGCTGGGGGGCGTACGCAGTATTTT
CDR3: CSAGGRTQYF
size: .
J: TRBJ2-3
D: .
V: TRBV20-1

DNA: TGTGCCAGCAGCGGGGCTGGGGACATATTCACAGATACGCAGTATTTT
CDR3: CASSGAGDIFTDTQYF
size: few
J: TRBJ2-3
D: .
V: TRBV25-1

DNA: TGTGCCAGCAGCTTAGAGCAGGGGCAAAACATTCAGTACTTC
CDR3: CASSLEQGQNIQYF
size: .
J: TRBJ2-4
D: .
V: TRBV7-2

DNA: TGTGCCAGCAGGAAAGGGCTTGAAGCTTTCTTT
CDR3: CASRKGLEAFF
size: .
J: TRBJ1-1
D: .
V: TRBV6-5

DNA: TGTGCCAGCAGTTTGAGCGGGAACGAAGGAGGGACCCAGTACTTC
CDR3: CASSLSGNEGGTQYF
size: few
J: TRBJ2-5
D: TRBD2
V: TRBV28

DNA: TGTGCCAGCAACTTAGCCGGGACGGGGGCGAACACCGGGGAGCTGTTTTTT
CDR3: CASNLAGTGANTGELFF
size: few
J: TRBJ2-2
D: .
V: TRBV5-6

DNA: TGTGCCAGCAGCGTAGATCCCGGCCAGGGAAGCTATGGCTACACCTTC
CDR3: CASSVDPGQGSYGYTF
size: few
J: TRBJ1-2
D: .
V: TRBV9

DNA: TGTGCCAGCAGCTCCCTCGAGGCTAGCGGGAGGTTGTACGAGCAGTACTTC
CDR3: CASSSLEASGRLYEQYF
size: .
J: TRBJ2-7
D: TRBD2
V: TRBV7-6

DNA: TGTGCCAGCGGGACAGACCTAACCGAGCAGTACTTC
CDR3: CASGTDLTEQYF
size: medium-sized
J: TRBJ2-7
D: TRBD1
V: TRBV27

DNA: TGTGCCAGTACAACCTTCCGGGACAGCTACAATGAGCAGTTCTTC
CDR3: CASTTFRDSYNEQFF
size: many
J: TRBJ2-1
D: TRBD1
V: TRBV28

DNA: TGCAGTGCTGGGGGACTAGCGCGGGGCAATGAGCAGTTCTTC
CDR3: CSAGGLARGNEQFF
size: many
J: TRBJ2-1
D: TRBD2
V: TRBV20-1

DNA: TGTGCCAGCAGACCTCTAGTGGACACCGGGGAGCTGTTTTTT
CDR3: CASRPLVDTGELFF
size: few
J: TRBJ2-2
D: .
V: TRBV2

DNA: TGTGCCAGCAGCTCCGGGACAGACTCCTACGAGCAGTACTTC
CDR3: CASSSGTDSYEQYF
size: many
J: TRBJ2-7
D: TRBD1
V: TRBV9

DNA: TGTGCCAGCAGCCTCATCCCTGGCACTGAAGCTTTCTTT
CDR3: CASSLIPGTEAFF
size: few
J: TRBJ1-1
D: .
V: TRBV5-8

DNA: TGTGCCAGCAGTTCCGGGACAGGGGTCTCCTACGAGCAGTACTTC
CDR3: CASSSGTGVSYEQYF
size: .
J: TRBJ2-7
D: TRBD1
V: TRBV12-3/TRBV12-4

DNA: TGTGCCAGCAGCCCTACTGCTAGCGGGGGGACAGATGAGCAGTTCTTC
CDR3: CASSPTASGGTDEQFF
size: .
J: TRBJ2-1
D: TRBD2
V: TRBV3-1

DNA: TGTGCCAGTACCCCAAGGTCCAGGGCGAACACCGGGGAGCTGTTTTTT
CDR3: CASTPRSRANTGELFF
size: .
J: TRBJ2-2
D: .
V: TRBV19

DNA: TGTGCCAGCAGTGGACTAGCGGGATCCTACAATGAGCAGTTCTTC
CDR3: CASSGLAGSYNEQFF
size: many
J: TRBJ2-1
D: TRBD2
V: TRBV12-3/TRBV12-4

DNA: TGTGCCAGCAGCAAAGGCGGGCAGGGACCCTCCCGGGCCTACGAGCAGTACTTC
CDR3: CASSKGGQGPSRAYEQYF
size: many
J: TRBJ2-7
D: .
V: TRBV21-1

DNA: TGTGCCAGCAATCGAGGGGAGGGTAATCAGCCCCAGCATTTT
CDR3: CASNRGEGNQPQHF
size: many
J: TRBJ1-5
D: .
V: TRBV28

DNA: TGCGCCAGCAGCCCATACCCTGGACGGAAAGTCTACGAGCAGTACTTC
CDR3: CASSPYPGRKVYEQYF
size: .
J: TRBJ2-7
D: .
V: TRBV5-1

DNA: TGTGCCATCAGGGACCAAGCAGCCAATGAGCAGTTCTTC
CDR3: CAIRDQAANEQFF
size: few
J: TRBJ2-1
D: .
V: TRBV10-3

DNA: TGTGCCAGCAGTCCTGGACAGGGGGTGAAATACACAGATACGCAGTATTTT
CDR3: CASSPGQGVKYTDTQYF
size: .
J: TRBJ2-3
D: TRBD1
V: TRBV7-9